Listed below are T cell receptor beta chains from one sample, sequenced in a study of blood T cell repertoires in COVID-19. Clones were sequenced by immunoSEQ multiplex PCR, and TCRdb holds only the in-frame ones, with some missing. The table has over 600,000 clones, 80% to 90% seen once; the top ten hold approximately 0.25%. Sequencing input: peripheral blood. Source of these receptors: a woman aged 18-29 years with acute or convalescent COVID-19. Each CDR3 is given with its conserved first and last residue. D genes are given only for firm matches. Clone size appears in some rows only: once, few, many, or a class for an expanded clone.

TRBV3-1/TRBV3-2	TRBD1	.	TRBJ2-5	CASSETGSKGLYQETQYF	TGTGCCAGCAGCGAGACAGGGTCTAAGGGGTTGTACCAAGAGACCCAGTACTTC
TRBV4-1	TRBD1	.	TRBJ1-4	CASSHPGGEKLFF	TGCGCCAGCAGCCACCCAGGGGGTGAAAAACTGTTTTTT
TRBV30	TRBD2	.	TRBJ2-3	CAWTLLSGGATDTQYF	TGTGCCTGGACCCTCCTTAGCGGGGGGGCCACAGATACGCAGTATTTT
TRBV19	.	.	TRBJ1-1	CASSIDRTPRKEAFF	TGTGCCAGTAGTATAGATCGGACACCACGTAAAGAAGCTTTCTTT
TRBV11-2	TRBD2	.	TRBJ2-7	CASSPAGGGLYEQYF	TGTGCCAGCAGCCCCGCGGGGGGGGGCCTGTACGAGCAGTACTTC
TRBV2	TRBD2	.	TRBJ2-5	CASSENWGLAGEGSMETQYF	TGTGCCAGCAGTGAAAACTGGGGACTAGCGGGGGAGGGGTCTATGGAGACCCAGTACTTC
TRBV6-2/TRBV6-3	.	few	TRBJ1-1	CASSYRDRIGAEAFF	TGTGCCAGCAGTTACCGCGACAGGATCGGCGCTGAAGCTTTCTTT
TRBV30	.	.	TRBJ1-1	CAWRRLGGTEAFF	TGTGCCTGGAGGAGGTTAGGGGGCACTGAAGCTTTCTTT
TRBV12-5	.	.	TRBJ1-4	CASGLFLFAGIATNEKLFF	TGTGCTAGTGGTTTGTTCTTATTTGCAGGTATCGCAACTAATGAAAAACTGTTTTTT
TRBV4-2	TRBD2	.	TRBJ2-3	CASSQVGGVGDTQYF	TGTGCCAGCAGCCAAGTCGGGGGGGTTGGGGATACGCAGTATTTT